This is a list of T cell receptor beta chains from one sample in a study of T cell changes during pregnancy in multiple sclerosis. Here immunoSEQ multiplex PCR was the method, and the copy in TCRdb shows in-frame clones only, minus some. This sample has roughly 38,000 clones, with around 91% found just once. The sequenced sample was CD4+ T cells from peripheral blood mononuclear cells, obtained in the second trimester of pregnancy. The origin of the receptors is a female donor in good health, enrolled as a control in a pregnancy study. Each CDR3 is given without its conserved first and last residue.

TRBJ2-2,TRBV7-9,ASSLAQGTNTGELF
TRBJ2-7,TRBV10-1,ASTNSSIQGAIYEQY
TRBJ1-2,TRBV28,ASIQGAWGYT
TRBJ1-5,TRBV7-2,ASSSQGRQPQH
TRBJ2-7,TRBV5-6,ASGPGLAHEQY
TRBJ2-7,TRBV7-8,ASRPNRGRVAYEQY
TRBJ1-3,TRBV7-2,ASSVSGGLGNTIY
TRBJ2-7,TRBV11-2,ASSLAGQSSYEQY
TRBJ1-2,TRBV7-2,ASSLATGRVNYGYT
TRBJ2-5,TRBV9,ASSMTSGGYQETQY
TRBJ2-1,TRBV11-3,ASSLGRGGYNEQF
TRBJ2-6,TRBV5-5,ASSSFSSGANVLT
TRBJ1-2,TRBV6-5,ASSRREGSYGYT
TRBJ1-2,TRBV2,ASSFEEYGYT
TRBJ1-3,TRBV2,ASTPDRGLYGNTIY
TRBJ2-7,TRBV6-1,ASRPSLQDEQY
TRBJ2-7,TRBV7-8,ASSPPGPRGGTYEQY
TRBJ2-7,TRBV12-5,ASGPSPRDRTNEQY
TRBJ2-3,TRBV5-1,ASSAGVAGVTRDTQY
TRBJ2-5,TRBV11-2,ASSPGRGKETQY
TRBJ2-7,TRBV27,ASSLSYKGQGAREQY
TRBJ1-5,TRBV9,ASPAGAGQPQH
TRBJ1-5,TRBV7-9,ASSFTTGGPINQPQH
TRBJ1-2,TRBV29-1,SVGLGLFGYT
TRBJ2-3,TRBV4-3,ASSRGTSGATDTQY
TRBJ2-5,TRBV2,ASSEPRQGKTQY
TRBJ1-2,TRBV2,ASSNRGRYGYT
TRBJ2-7,TRBV4-2,ASSQGGLAGSYEQY
TRBJ1-3,TRBV7-2,ASSLDRGGGNTIY
TRBJ2-3,TRBV29-1,SVAERGVGTDTQY
TRBJ1-1,TRBV15,ATSRDPHSTGYHTEAF
TRBJ2-7,TRBV5-5,ASSFSGGGPYEQY
TRBJ2-7,TRBV11-3,ASSFISGRGTYEQY
TRBJ2-7,TRBV4-1,ASSLQQGYEQY
TRBJ1-1,TRBV7-9,ASSWTGAKTEAF
TRBJ1-2,TRBV20-1,SANGGEGYT
TRBJ1-3,TRBV7-9,ASSLVQGENTIY
TRBJ2-7,TRBV5-8,ASSLVGGEQY
TRBJ1-2,TRBV2,ASSRQGPEGYT
TRBJ2-5,TRBV2,ASRSGGVKETQY
TRBJ1-1,TRBV2,ASSDFRTGLNTEAF
TRBJ1-5,TRBV19,ASSVGQNSNQPQH
TRBJ2-4,TRBV5-1,ASSLGGQVGFQAKNIQY
TRBJ1-6,TRBV4-3,ASSPRQGIYSPLH
TRBJ2-3,TRBV5-8,ASSRLAGGRTDTQY
TRBJ1-2,TRBV19,ASSQTVSELGYT
TRBJ2-3,TRBV7-2,ASSFMWTSGTDTQY
TRBJ2-1,TRBV7-2,ASSLRGGGLYNEQF
TRBJ1-1,TRBV6-5,ASSYSTGARNTEAF
TRBJ1-4,TRBV5-1,ASSLGQGYEKLF
TRBJ1-5,TRBV5-6,ASSPAGGRQPQH
TRBJ1-2,TRBV30,AWSEGQNYGYT
TRBJ2-1,TRBV14,ASSPARDSRTYNEQF
TRBJ2-1,TRBV5-1,ASSYGGAGEQF